The T cell receptor beta chain described here comes from a study of Graves' ophthalmopathy and Graves' hyperthyroidism listed by TCRdb under 2018. For the study in its entirety: Peripheral blood was collected before any treatment was given, at the time of initial diagnosis. After sampling, hyperthyroidism patients received methimazole starting at 30 mg daily, and ophthalmopathy patients received high-dose intravenous methylprednisolone. In roughly six hyperthyroidism patients, the T-cell repertoires found in thyroid tissue were compared with those found in blood. An independent validation cohort was composed of roughly 18 hyperthyroidism patients and some 16 patients who later progressed from hyperthyroidism to ophthalmopathy. A discovery set of 100 patients (around 44 ophthalmopathy, approximately 58 stable hyperthyroidism) was enrolled to explore V-J signatures distinguishing ophthalmopathy from hyperthyroidism. The study used signatures of the TCR beta repertoire to tell Graves' ophthalmopathy apart from Graves' hyperthyroidism and to predict which patients would progress to ophthalmopathy. In total, over 130 blood samples were TCR-sequenced: fewer than 50 ophthalmopathy, roughly 80 hyperthyroidism and around 17 hyperthyroidism-to-ophthalmopathy patients.

V loses 5 bases of germline sequence and J loses 0 bases, and the interval between the two ends is 11 bases. Sequences LGHNA (CDR1) and YNFKEQ (CDR2) are obtained from the germline V gene. Taken from cysteine to phenylalanine, the CDR3 has 15 residues. Solely the CDR3 DNA is kept, with 45 bases framed from the first base. Concerning this clonotype itself: Its antigen is not yet known. Base-call qualities are not available, and no considerably larger clone is one nucleotide away.

Summary of the overall study and its limitations: No statistical method was used to set the sample size in advance, and the investigators knew which group each participant was assigned to. Most of the expanded thyroid clonotypes with a frequency above 0.001 were also detected in blood, and it was suggested that the thyroid immune response may be reflected by blood repertoires. In validation, the model predicted ophthalmopathy progression with over 60% sensitivity and less than 80% specificity; 12 predicted patients were CT-confirmed with GO in a median of around 6 months. Ophthalmopathy was separated from stable hyperthyroidism by the 13-signature model with around 89% sensitivity and around 81% specificity in cross-validation and with 80%/75% in the test set.

Patients with ophthalmopathy had moderately to severely active disease, with a Clinical Activity Score of 3 or more, a NOSPECS grade of 4 or more, and a disease duration of less than 3 months. Anyone with other autoimmune diseases, uncontrolled infections, pregnancy or lactation was excluded from the study. Clinical symptoms, serum thyroxine, TRAb, thyroid ultrasound and orbital computed tomography formed the basis of the diagnosis. Ficoll-Paque density gradient centrifugation was used to isolate PBMCs from under 11 ml of fresh peripheral blood. Total RNA was extracted using Trizol reagent, and RNA quality was checked on an Agilent 2100 Bioanalyzer. For repertoire sequencing, the TCR beta CDR3 regions were amplified from RNA transcripts. A first-round RT-PCR used HTBI primers with the Qiagen OneStep RT-PCR kit, followed by a second-round multiplex PCR, size selection and purification. Libraries were sequenced paired-end with 100 bp reads on an Illumina HiSeq2000. Under the source paper's analysis protocol: SOAPnuke was used to process the reads, removing any read that contained adapters or uncalled bases, had a mean Phred below 15, or lacked an exact match to the constant primer or identifier. COPE v1.2.5 was used to merge the high-quality paired reads. Clonotypes were defined as unique nucleotide sequences and were aligned to IMGT TRB V, D and J references using MiTCR v1.1. The analysis was limited to V-J combinations with a frequency above 0.0001, which together covered roughly 99% of the repertoires. For each V-J combination, a TCR clonal expansion and chaos score was defined as the ratio of F50 clonal expansion to chaos observed in the TCRdist matrix. Welch's t-statistics and random forest were used to reduce the features to 10 to 15 V-J combinations, which were then used as input to a naive Bayes classifier. Thyroid-blood repertoire similarity was quantified with the Morisita-Horn index. TCRdb took the public reads, trimmed them with fastp at Q25, ran MiXCR for clone calling and kept in-frame beta chains. Rows merge per CDR3 protein into single entries with the most common DNA and genes. These V and J calls derive from TCRdb rather than the authors' analysis. Within this sample are 500,000 to 800,000 distinct CDR3 sequences, with 35% to 50% of them counted one time only. About 3.3% of the sample rests with the top ten.

Sequenced material: peripheral blood. The chain was built from TRBV4-2 and TRBJ1-5; the D gene remains uncertain. This clonotype originated in an adult man with Graves' ophthalmopathy. The nucleotides read TGTGCCAGCAGCGGGAGGCAAGATAGCAATCAGCCCCAGCATTTT. It translates to CASSGRQDSNQPQHF.